The 30 T cell receptor beta chains below were found in one sample sequenced in a study of T cells in Graves' hyperthyroidism and ophthalmopathy. RNA transcripts served as the template for amplifying TCR beta CDR3 regions. Initially, a first-round RT-PCR of the TCR CDR3 employed the HTBI primer set. TCRdb re-analysed the multiplex PCR reads in MiXCR, keeping a single row per CDR3 protein. Of 650,000 to 850,000 distinct CDR3 sequences listed, 15% to 20% are singletons. The sequenced material came from blood. These receptor sequences come from a woman aged 45-65 years with Graves' hyperthyroidism that later progressed to Graves' ophthalmopathy.

This clonotype came up many times. The chain combines TRBV12-3 or TRBV12-4 with TRBJ2-3, with 11 bases lining up with TRBD2. Trimming removed 5 bases from V and 2 bases from J; junction bases left unmatched: 3. CDR3 length equals 15 residues. In DNA, the CDR3 is TGTGCCAGCAGTCCTAGCGGGGGGCCCACAGATACGCAGTATTTT. Its protein is CASSPSGGPTDTQYF.

V is TRBV6-1 and J is TRBJ1-1; D remains unclear. The CDR3 covers 15 residues. V lost 7 bases, J lost 0 bases, and 15 bases lay in between. Germline CDR1 MNHNS, CDR2 SASEGT. The CDR3 region has the DNA TGTGCCAGCAAAGACGGGCGGACTATGAACACTGAAGCTTTCTTT. Residues: CASKDGRTMNTEAFF.

This clonotype was counted only a few times. V gene TRBV20-1 combines with J gene TRBJ1-2; D not resolved. This CDR3 spans 12 amino acids. Germline CDR1 reads DFQATT; CDR2 reads SNEGSKA (reference sequence). The CDR3 is CLSGVLEYGYTF. CDR3 DNA: TGCTTATCAGGAGTTCTAGAATATGGCTACACCTTC.

This clonotype was seen repeatedly, ten times or more. V and J are TRBV6-1 and TRBJ1-1; 7 nucleotides line up with TRBD1. J gave up 10 bases and V 5 bases, and 13 bases lay outside the gene matches. The CDR3 covers 14 residues. Germline V CDR1 and CDR2: MNHNS, SASEGT. The CDR3 DNA follows: TGTGCCAGCAGTCTCAGCATCGTCGACAGGGCAGCTTTCTTT. It translates to CASSLSIVDRAAFF.

This clonotype was observed a handful of times. The rearrangement links TRBV9 to TRBJ2-7; possibly TRBD1 for D (5 bases). The ends were cut back, 1 base at V and 2 bases at J, with 13 bases in the middle. There are 15 residues in the CDR3. In germline, CDR1 is SGDLS, CDR2 YYNGEE. The CDR3 bases are TGTGCCAGCAGCGTACTCAGTGTGGGGCCCTACGAGCAGTACTTC. This translates into CASSVLSVGPYEQYF. The whole variable domain, filled in from reference TRBV9 and TRBJ2-7, reads DSGVTQTPKHLITATGQRVTLRCSPRSGDLSVYWYQQSLDQGLQFLIQYYNGEERAKGNILERFSAQQFPDLHSELNLSSLELGDSALYFCASSVLSVGPYEQYFGPGTRLTVT.

At least ten counts were recorded for this clonotype. V gene TRBV5-8 combines with J gene TRBJ2-3; 10 bases are shared with TRBD2. CDR1 is SGHTS, CDR2 YDEGEE, per germline. The V gene end was trimmed by 6 bases and the J gene end by 2 bases; junction bases not matched to a gene: 6. The CDR3 is 15 amino acids. CDR3: CASIRAGGATDTQYF. The CDR3 nucleotides read TGTGCCAGCATCAGAGCGGGGGGGGCCACAGATACGCAGTATTTT.

This chain uses TRBV4-1 with TRBJ1-2; 10 nucleotides line up with TRBD1. V lost 1 base to trimming and J lost 3 bases; unmatched junction nucleotides: 5. The CDR3 covers 16 residues. Germline-derived CDR1 and CDR2 are MGHRA and YSYEKL. For the CDR3, the DNA is TGCGCCAGCAGCCAAGTGTCCGGGACAGGGGACTATGGCTACACCTTC. Translated: CASSQVSGTGDYGYTF.

The genes are TRBV7-9 and TRBJ1-1; maybe TRBD1 (5 bases). Germline V gene data show CDR1 as SEHNR and CDR2 as FQNEAQ (reference sequence). The CDR3 consists of 14 residues. Trimming stripped 5 bases from V and 0 bases from J, with 10 bases between. The CDR3 reads CASSIRDLNTEAFF. The CDR3, as DNA: TGTGCCAGCAGCATCAGGGACCTGAACACTGAAGCTTTCTTT.

This clonotype was recorded many times. The chain combines TRBV3-1 with TRBJ2-5, with 7 bases lining up with TRBD2. The V gene end was trimmed by 4 bases and the J gene end by 4 bases; junction bases not matched to a gene: 6. This CDR3 spans 14 amino acids. Per the germline V gene, CDR1 is LGHDT and CDR2 is YNNKEL (reference sequence). The CDR3 reads CASSLGLGRETQYF. The CDR3 DNA reads TGTGCCAGCAGCCTTGGACTAGGACGAGAGACCCAGTACTTC.

The chain uses TRBV25-1 and TRBJ1-5; 9 nucleotides match TRBD1. The CDR3 is made up of 18 amino acids. V dropped 4 bases and J dropped 0; count of bases not matched to a gene: 10. Per germline, CDR1 MGHDK and CDR2 SYGVNS. The CDR3 DNA is TGTGCCAGCAGTGGGTCCGGGACAGGGCTTTATAGCAATCAGCCCCAGCATTTT. This sequence encodes CASSGSGTGLYSNQPQHF.

The chain recombines TRBV29-1 with TRBJ1-2; D gene uncertain. V lost 2 bases and J lost 5, with 12 bases in between. The germline gives CDR1 SQVTM, CDR2 ANQGSEA. The CDR3 contains 13 residues. In DNA, the CDR3 is TGCAGCGTTGAAAACAGAAACTCATATGGCTACACCTTC. This sequence encodes CSVENRNSYGYTF.

The chain uses TRBV6-1 and TRBJ2-7; the match to TRBD1 covers 9 bases. This CDR3 region has 14 residues. V trimming: 7 bases; J trimming: 2 bases; junction bases outside the gene matches: 6. Germline-derived CDR1 and CDR2 are MNHNS and SASEGT. The CDR3 DNA follows: TGTGCCAGCACCTCGGACAGGGGAGCCTACGAGCAGTACTTC. It translates to CASTSDRGAYEQYF.

In its sample, this clonotype was seen many times. This sequence joins TRBV3-1 and TRBJ2-5; 14 bases are shared with TRBD2. Per the germline V gene, CDR1 is LGHDT and CDR2 is YNNKEL (reference sequence). With V trimmed by 4 bases and J by 5 bases, 3 bases remained unmatched. There are 15 residues in the CDR3. The CDR3 bases are TGTGCCAGCAGCCCGACTAGCGGGGGGGATGAGACCCAGTACTTC. Its protein is CASSPTSGGDETQYF.

This clonotype was seen ten or more times. This chain uses TRBV12-3 or TRBV12-4 with TRBJ1-1; 9 bases match TRBD1. The CDR3 consists of 15 residues. With V trimmed by 6 bases and J by 5 bases, 10 bases remained unmatched. Here the CDR3 DNA reads TGTGCCAGCAGCCCATGGGGGACAGGGAGGACTGAAGCTTTCTTT. The encoded protein is CASSPWGTGRTEAFF.

The chain is built from TRBV27 and TRBJ2-3; 11 bases are shared with TRBD1. With V trimmed by 3 bases and J by 6 bases, 8 bases remained unmatched. There are 16 residues in the CDR3. The V gene's germline CDR1 is MNHEY and CDR2 SMNVEV (reference sequence). DNA of the CDR3: TGTGCCAGCAGTTTCCCCGGGACAGGGGGGCTGGATACGCAGTATTTT. Translating gives CASSFPGTGGLDTQYF.

This chain joins TRBV6-4 and TRBJ1-2, with D tentatively TRBD1 (6 bases). Germline V gene data show CDR1 as MRHNA and CDR2 as SNTAGT. The CDR3 has 14 amino acids. V lost 2 bases and J 5 bases, leaving 12 bases between the germline ends. The CDR3 DNA follows: TGTGCCAGCAGTGACAGGGGGAGCTTGTATGGCTACACCTTC. Translating gives CASSDRGSLYGYTF.

This sequence joins TRBV29-1 and TRBJ1-2; no clear D gene. The V and J ends lost 3 bases and 1 base respectively, with 12 bases between them. Germline V gene sequence: CDR1 SQVTM, CDR2 ANQGSEA. This CDR3 contains 14 residues. CDR3 nucleotides: TGCAGCGTTGATAGACACCAAAATAACTATGGCTACACCTTC. Translation gives CSVDRHQNNYGYTF.

The V gene is TRBV9, the J gene TRBJ1-2; perhaps TRBD1 as D (6 bases). CDR1 and CDR2 from the germline V gene are SGDLS and YYNGEE. This CDR3 spans 13 amino acids. V lost 2 bases to trimming and J lost 7 bases, with 12 bases between them. DNA for the CDR3: TGTGCCAGCAGCGTCCAAGGGGGGATTGGCTACACCTTC. This codes for CASSVQGGIGYTF. Variable domain in full (rest from reference TRBV9 and TRBJ1-2): DSGVTQTPKHLITATGQRVTLRCSPRSGDLSVYWYQQSLDQGLQFLIQYYNGEERAKGNILERFSAQQFPDLHSELNLSSLELGDSALYFCASSVQGGIGYTFGSGTRLTVV.

This chain connects TRBV19 to TRBJ2-4; no definite D call. Germline V gene sequence: CDR1 LNHDA, CDR2 SQIVND (reference sequence). The CDR3 is 15 residues long. The V end was cut by 4 bases, the J end by 0 bases, with 10 bases between. The DNA of the CDR3 is TGTGCCAGTAGTACTTCAGCTGTAGCCAAAAACATTCAGTACTTC. This gives the protein CASSTSAVAKNIQYF.

This clonotype was counted a few times. This CDR3 is CASRDRGENSPLHF. In DNA form, the CDR3 reads TGTGCCAGTAGGGACAGGGGTGAGAATTCACCCCTCCACTTT. The chain is built from TRBV19 and TRBJ1-6; TRBD1 agrees at 9 bases. The CDR3 sequence is 14 residues long. The J segment lost 7 bases and the V segment lost 6 bases, leaving 4 bases of the junction unmatched. Germline CDR1 is LNHDA and CDR2 is SQIVND (reference sequence).

Ten or more counts support this clonotype. This chain links TRBV3-1 with TRBJ1-2, with D hard to call. CDR1 is LGHDT, CDR2 YNNKEL, per germline (reference sequence). Trimming took off 4 bases at V and 3 bases at J, with 15 bases between the two ends. The CDR3 has 15 amino acids. The CDR3 loop is CASSPQRQTYYGYTF. CDR3 DNA sequence: TGTGCCAGCAGCCCCCAACGTCAAACTTACTATGGCTACACCTTC.

This clonotype was observed many times. The rearrangement links TRBV11-2 to TRBJ1-2; D uncertain. The V end was cut by 1 base, the J end by 0 bases, with 6 bases between. CDR3 size: 14 residues. Germline V gene sequence: CDR1 SGHAT, CDR2 FQNNGV. DNA of the CDR3: TGTGCCAGCAGCTTAGCCCCAACTAACTATGGCTACACCTTC. Translated, it gives CASSLAPTNYGYTF.

This clonotype was seen many times. This chain uses TRBV10-3 with TRBJ2-7, with a possible D match to TRBD1 (6 bases). Germline V gives CDR1 ENHRY, CDR2 SYGVKD. The CDR3 extends over 14 amino acids. The V end was cut by 2 bases, the J end by 4 bases, with 12 bases between. In DNA form, the CDR3 reads TGTGCCATCAGTGAGGGGGGACAACCGTACGAGCAGTACTTC. Protein sequence: CAISEGGQPYEQYF.

This clonotype appeared many times. V gene TRBV6-1 combines with J gene TRBJ2-5; tentative D call: TRBD2 (6 bases). Trimming left V 5 bases short and J 5 bases short, with 15 bases between. In germline, CDR1 is MNHNS, CDR2 SASEGT. CDR3 length equals 14 residues. CDR3: CASSLGGRRETQYF. DNA of the CDR3: TGTGCCAGCAGTCTCGGGGGAAGGAGGGAGACCCAGTACTTC.

This clonotype was found many times. This chain's CDR3 is CASSEARGGQPQHF. The DNA for the CDR3 is TGTGCCAGCAGTGAAGCGCGGGGGGGTCAGCCCCAGCATTTT. The V and J genes are TRBV2 and TRBJ1-5; tentative D call: TRBD1 (5 bases). The CDR3 has 14 amino acids. Trimming removed 0 bases from V and 6 bases from J, with 9 bases in between. The V gene's germline CDR1 is SNHLY and CDR2 FYNNEI. Based on the CDR3 plus reference TRBV2 and TRBJ1-5, the full variable domain is EPEVTQTPSHQVTQMGQEVILRCVPISNHLYFYWYRQILGQKVEFLVSFYNNEISEKSEIFDDQFSVERPDGSNFTLKIRSTKLEDSAMYFCASSEARGGQPQHFGDGTRLSIL.

This clonotype was seen at least ten times. V gene TRBV27 combines with J gene TRBJ1-1; TRBD1 matches at 7 bases. CDR3 length: 13 residues. With V trimmed by 5 bases and J by 4 bases, 4 bases remained unmatched. CDR1 and CDR2 from the germline V gene are MNHEY and SMNVEV (reference sequence). CDR3 DNA: TGTGCCAGCAGTCTTAACAGGGGCACTGAAGCTTTCTTT. Translating it yields CASSLNRGTEAFF.

The V and J genes are TRBV5-4 and TRBJ1-2; no clear D gene. The CDR3 has 14 residues. The germline V gene has CDR1 SGHNT and CDR2 YYREEE (reference sequence). V lost 0 bases to trimming and J lost 2 bases, with 8 bases between them. The CDR3: CASSLAGRNYGYTF. The CDR3 DNA is TGTGCCAGCAGCTTGGCCGGCCGGAACTATGGCTACACCTTC. The full variable domain, rest sourced from reference TRBV5-4 and TRBJ1-2, is ETGVTQSPTHLIKTRGQQVTLRCSSQSGHNTVSWYQQALGQGPQFIFQYYREEENGRGNFPPRFSGLQFPNYSSELNVNALELDDSALYLCASSLAGRNYGYTFGSGTRLTVV.

This chain uses TRBV13 with TRBJ2-5; D not certain. Germline V lookup: CDR1 PRHDT, CDR2 FYEKMQ (reference sequence). Trimming cost V 5 bases and J 0 bases, with 10 bases left between them. The CDR3 has 14 residues. CDR3 amino acids: CASSRETYQETQYF. CDR3 bases: TGTGCCAGCAGCAGAGAGACGTACCAAGAGACCCAGTACTTC.

This clonotype was found a few times. V gene TRBV3-1 combines with J gene TRBJ1-6, with D tentatively TRBD1 (5 bases). V shed 2 bases and J shed 7 bases, with 18 bases lying between them. This CDR3 contains 17 residues. The germline CDR1 and CDR2 sequences are LGHDT and YNNKEL (reference sequence). The CDR3 DNA is TGTGCCAGCAGCCAAACGTCCAGCGGGCGGGGGAATTCACCCCTCCACTTT. Its protein product is CASSQTSSGRGNSPLHF.

This clonotype has a count of ten or more. The chain uses TRBV20-1 and TRBJ2-1; TRBD2 aligns across 8 bases. This CDR3 spans 14 amino acids. The germline V gene encodes CDR1 DFQATT and CDR2 SNEGSKA (reference sequence). Trimming took 6 bases from V and 3 from J; bases not matched to a gene: 7. CDR3 residues: CSATWRGDYNEQFF. In DNA, the CDR3 is TGCAGTGCGACTTGGCGGGGGGACTACAATGAGCAGTTCTTC.